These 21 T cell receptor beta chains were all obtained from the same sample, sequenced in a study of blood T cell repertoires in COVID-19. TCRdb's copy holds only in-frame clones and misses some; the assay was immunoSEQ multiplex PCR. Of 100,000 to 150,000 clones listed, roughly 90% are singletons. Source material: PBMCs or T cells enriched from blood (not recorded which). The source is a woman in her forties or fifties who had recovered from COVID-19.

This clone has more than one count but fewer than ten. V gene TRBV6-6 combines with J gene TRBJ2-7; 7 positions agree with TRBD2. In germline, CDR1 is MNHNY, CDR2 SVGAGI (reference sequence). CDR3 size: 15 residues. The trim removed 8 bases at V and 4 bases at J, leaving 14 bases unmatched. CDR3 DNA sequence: TGTGCCAGCCCAGAGCGCAGCGGGGCAAATTACGAGCAGTACTTC. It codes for CASPERSGANYEQYF.

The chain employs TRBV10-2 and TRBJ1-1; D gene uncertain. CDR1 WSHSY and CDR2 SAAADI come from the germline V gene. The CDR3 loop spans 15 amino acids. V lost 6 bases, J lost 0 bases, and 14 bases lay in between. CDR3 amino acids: CASRSSSSMNTEAFF. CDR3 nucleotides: TGCGCCAGCAGATCCTCGAGTAGTATGAACACTGAAGCTTTCTTT.

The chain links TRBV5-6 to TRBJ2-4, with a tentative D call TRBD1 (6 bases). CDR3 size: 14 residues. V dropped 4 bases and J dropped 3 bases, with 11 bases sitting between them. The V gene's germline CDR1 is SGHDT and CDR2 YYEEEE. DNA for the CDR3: TGTGCCAGCAGCAACAGGGTCGTCAAAAACATTCAGTACTTC. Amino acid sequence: CASSNRVVKNIQYF.

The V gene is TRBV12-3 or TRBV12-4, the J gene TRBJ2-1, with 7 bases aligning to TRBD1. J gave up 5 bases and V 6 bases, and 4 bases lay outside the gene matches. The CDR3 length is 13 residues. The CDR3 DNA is TGTGCCAGCAGGACAGGGAACCACAATGAGCAGTTCTTC. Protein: CASRTGNHNEQFF.

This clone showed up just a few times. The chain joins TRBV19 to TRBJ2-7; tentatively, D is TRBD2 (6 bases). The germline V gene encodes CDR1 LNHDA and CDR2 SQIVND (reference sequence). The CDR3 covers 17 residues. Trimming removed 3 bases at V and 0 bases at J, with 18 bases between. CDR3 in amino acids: CASSMGLTSGPSYEQYF. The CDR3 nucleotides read TGTGCCAGTAGTATGGGACTCACCTCAGGGCCCTCCTACGAGCAGTACTTC.

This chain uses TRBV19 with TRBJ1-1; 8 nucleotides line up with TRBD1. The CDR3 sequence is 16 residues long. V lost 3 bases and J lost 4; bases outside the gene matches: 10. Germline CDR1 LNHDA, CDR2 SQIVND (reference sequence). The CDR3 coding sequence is TGTGCCAGTAGTATTGGCAGGGGGCGCAGGGCCACTGAAGCTTTCTTT. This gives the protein CASSIGRGRRATEAFF. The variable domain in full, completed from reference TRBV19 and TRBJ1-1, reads DGGITQSPKYLFRKEGQNVTLSCEQNLNHDAMYWYRQDPGQGLRLIYYSQIVNDFQKGDIAEGYSVSREKKESFPLTVTSAQKNPTAFYLCASSIGRGRRATEAFFGQGTRLTVV.

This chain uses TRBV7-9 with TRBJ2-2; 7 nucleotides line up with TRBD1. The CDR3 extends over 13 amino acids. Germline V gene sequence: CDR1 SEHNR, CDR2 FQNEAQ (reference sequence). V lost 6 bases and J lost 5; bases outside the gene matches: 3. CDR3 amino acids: CASRPTGTGELFF. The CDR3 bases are TGTGCCAGCAGACCGACAGGGACCGGGGAGCTGTTTTTT.

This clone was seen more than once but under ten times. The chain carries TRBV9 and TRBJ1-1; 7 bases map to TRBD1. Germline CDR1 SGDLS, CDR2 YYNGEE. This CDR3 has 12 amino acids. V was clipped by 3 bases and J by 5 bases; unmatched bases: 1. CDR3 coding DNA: TGTGCCAGCAGCGCGACAGGGACTGAAGCTTTCTTT. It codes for CASSATGTEAFF. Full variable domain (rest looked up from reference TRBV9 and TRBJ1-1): DSGVTQTPKHLITATGQRVTLRCSPRSGDLSVYWYQQSLDQGLQFLIQYYNGEERAKGNILERFSAQQFPDLHSELNLSSLELGDSALYFCASSATGTEAFFGQGTRLTVV.

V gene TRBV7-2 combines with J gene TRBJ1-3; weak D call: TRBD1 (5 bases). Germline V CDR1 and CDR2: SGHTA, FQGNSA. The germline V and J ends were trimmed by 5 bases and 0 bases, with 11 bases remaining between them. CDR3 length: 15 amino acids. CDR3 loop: CASSPLGASGNTIYF. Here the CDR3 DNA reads TGTGCCAGCAGCCCGCTTGGGGCCTCTGGAAACACCATATATTTT.

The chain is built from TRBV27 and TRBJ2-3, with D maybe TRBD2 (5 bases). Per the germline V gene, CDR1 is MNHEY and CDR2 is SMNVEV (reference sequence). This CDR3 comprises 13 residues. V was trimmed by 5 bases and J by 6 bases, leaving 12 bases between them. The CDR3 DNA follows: TGTGCCAGCAGTATGCGGGTTGTTGATACGCAGTATTTT. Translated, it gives CASSMRVVDTQYF.

The CDR3: CASSLAPTSGGLSYEQYF. CDR3 DNA: TGTGCCAGCAGCTTAGCCCCAACTAGCGGGGGGCTGTCCTACGAGCAGTACTTC. The genes are TRBV11-2 and TRBJ2-7, with 12 nucleotides matching TRBD2. Germline CDR1 is SGHAT and CDR2 is FQNNGV. The CDR3 is made up of 18 amino acids. With V trimmed by 1 base and J by 1 base, 8 bases remained unmatched. Combining the CDR3 with reference TRBV11-2 and TRBJ2-7 gives the whole variable domain EAGVAQSPRYKIIEKRQSVAFWCNPISGHATLYWYQQILGQGPKLLIQFQNNGVVDDSQLPKDRFSAERLKGVDSTLKIQPAKLEDSAVYLCASSLAPTSGGLSYEQYFGPGTRLTVT.

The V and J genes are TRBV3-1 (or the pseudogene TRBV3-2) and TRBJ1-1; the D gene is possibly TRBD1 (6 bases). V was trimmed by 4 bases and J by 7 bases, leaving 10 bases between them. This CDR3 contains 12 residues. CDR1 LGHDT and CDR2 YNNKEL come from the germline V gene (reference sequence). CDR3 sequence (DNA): TGTGCCAGCAGCCCACTAGGGGGTGAAGCTTTCTTT. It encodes CASSPLGGEAFF.

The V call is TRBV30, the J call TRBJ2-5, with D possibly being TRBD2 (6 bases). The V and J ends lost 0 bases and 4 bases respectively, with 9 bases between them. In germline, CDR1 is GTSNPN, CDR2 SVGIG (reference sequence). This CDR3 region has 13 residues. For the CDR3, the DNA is TGTGCCTGGAGTGTAGCCGGGGGAGAGACCCAGTACTTC. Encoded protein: CAWSVAGGETQYF.

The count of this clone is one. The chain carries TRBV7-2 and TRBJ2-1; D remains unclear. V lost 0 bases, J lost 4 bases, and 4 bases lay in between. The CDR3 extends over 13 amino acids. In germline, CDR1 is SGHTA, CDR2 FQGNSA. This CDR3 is CASSLAMYNEQFF. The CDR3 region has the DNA TGTGCCAGCAGCTTAGCCATGTACAATGAGCAGTTCTTC.

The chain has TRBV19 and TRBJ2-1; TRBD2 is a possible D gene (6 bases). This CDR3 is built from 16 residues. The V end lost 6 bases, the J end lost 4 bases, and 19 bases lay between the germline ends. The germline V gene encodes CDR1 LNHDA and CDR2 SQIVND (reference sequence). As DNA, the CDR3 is TGTGCCAGTAGGGGAATGGGGGGAATTCCTTACAATGAGCAGTTCTTC. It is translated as CASRGMGGIPYNEQFF. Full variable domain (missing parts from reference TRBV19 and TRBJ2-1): DGGITQSPKYLFRKEGQNVTLSCEQNLNHDAMYWYRQDPGQGLRLIYYSQIVNDFQKGDIAEGYSVSREKKESFPLTVTSAQKNPTAFYLCASRGMGGIPYNEQFFGPGTRLTVL.

The DNA for the CDR3 is TGCAGCGTTGGTGCGTTGAACTATGGCTACACCTTC. Its protein product is CSVGALNYGYTF. The chain has TRBV29-1 and TRBJ1-2; no clear D gene. Germline V lookup: CDR1 SQVTM, CDR2 ANQGSEA. The V and J ends lost 4 bases and 2 bases respectively, with 8 bases between them. CDR3 length: 12 residues.

CDR3 in amino acids: CASSIAGSRGDYEQYF. The CDR3 DNA reads TGTGCCAGTAGTATAGCGGGGAGCAGGGGCGACTACGAGCAGTACTTC. The chain couples TRBV19 to TRBJ2-7; perhaps TRBD1 as D (6 bases). Germline CDR1 LNHDA, CDR2 SQIVND (reference sequence). This CDR3 has 16 residues. V lost 1 base and J lost 3, with 16 bases in between.

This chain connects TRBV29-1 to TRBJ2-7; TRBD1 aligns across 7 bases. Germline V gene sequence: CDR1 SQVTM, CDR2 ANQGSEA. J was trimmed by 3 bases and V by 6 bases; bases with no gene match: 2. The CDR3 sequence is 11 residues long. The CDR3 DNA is TGCAGCGTGGGGGACAGCTACGAGCAGTACTTC. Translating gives CSVGDSYEQYF.

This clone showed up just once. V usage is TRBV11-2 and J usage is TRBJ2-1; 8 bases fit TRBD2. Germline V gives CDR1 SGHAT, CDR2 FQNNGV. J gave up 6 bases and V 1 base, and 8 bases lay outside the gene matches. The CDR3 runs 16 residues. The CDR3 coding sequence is TGTGCCAGCAGCTTAGTACCCAGGGCGGGAGGCAATGAGCAGTTCTTC. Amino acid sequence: CASSLVPRAGGNEQFF.

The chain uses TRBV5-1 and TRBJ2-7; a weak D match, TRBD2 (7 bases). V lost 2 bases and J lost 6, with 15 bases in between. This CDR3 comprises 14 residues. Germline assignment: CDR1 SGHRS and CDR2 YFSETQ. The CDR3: CASSLRPGGREQYF. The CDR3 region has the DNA TGCGCCAGCAGCTTACGCCCGGGGGGCCGCGAGCAGTACTTC.

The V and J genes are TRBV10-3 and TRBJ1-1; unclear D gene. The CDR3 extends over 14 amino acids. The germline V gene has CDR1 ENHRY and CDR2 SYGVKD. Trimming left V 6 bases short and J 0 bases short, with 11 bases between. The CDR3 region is CAIRAGLMNTEAFF. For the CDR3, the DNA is TGTGCCATCAGGGCAGGACTCATGAACACTGAAGCTTTCTTT.